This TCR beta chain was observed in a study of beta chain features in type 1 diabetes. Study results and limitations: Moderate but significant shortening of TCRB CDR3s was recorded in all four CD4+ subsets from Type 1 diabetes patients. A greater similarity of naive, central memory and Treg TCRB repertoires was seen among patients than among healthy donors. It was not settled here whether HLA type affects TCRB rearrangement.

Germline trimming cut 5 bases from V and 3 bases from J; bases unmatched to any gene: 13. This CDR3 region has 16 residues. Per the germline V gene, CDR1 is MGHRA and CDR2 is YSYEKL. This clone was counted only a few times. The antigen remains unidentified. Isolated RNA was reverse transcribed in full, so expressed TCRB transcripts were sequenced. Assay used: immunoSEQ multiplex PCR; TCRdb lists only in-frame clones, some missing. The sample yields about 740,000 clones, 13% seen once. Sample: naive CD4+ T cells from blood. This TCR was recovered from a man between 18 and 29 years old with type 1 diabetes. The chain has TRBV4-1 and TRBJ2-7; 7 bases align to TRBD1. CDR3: CASSKNRDRRFYEQYF. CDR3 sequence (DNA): TGCGCCAGCAGCAAAAACCGGGACAGACGATTCTACGAGCAGTACTTC.